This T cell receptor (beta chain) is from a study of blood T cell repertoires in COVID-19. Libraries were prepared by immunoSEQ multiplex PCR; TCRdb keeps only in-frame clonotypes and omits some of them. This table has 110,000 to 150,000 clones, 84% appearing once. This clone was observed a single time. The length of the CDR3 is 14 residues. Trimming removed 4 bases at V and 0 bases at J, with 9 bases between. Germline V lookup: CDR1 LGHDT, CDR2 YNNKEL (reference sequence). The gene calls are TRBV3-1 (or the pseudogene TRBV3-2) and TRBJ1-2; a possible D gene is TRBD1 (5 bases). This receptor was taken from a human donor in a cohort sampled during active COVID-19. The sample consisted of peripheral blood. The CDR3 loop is CASSPGGANYGYTF. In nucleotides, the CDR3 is TGTGCCAGCAGCCCGGGGGGGGCTAACTATGGCTACACCTTC.